The sequence of this T cell receptor (beta chain) was determined in a study of T cell responses to AZD1222 COVID-19 vaccine. Libraries were prepared by immunoSEQ multiplex PCR; TCRdb keeps only in-frame clonotypes and omits some of them. The sample comprises around 140,000 clones, around 89% of which are singletons, and around 5% rests with the top ten. With 6 bases removed from V and 5 bases from J, the gap between germline ends came to 11 bases. CDR3 size: 14 residues. Germline CDR1 and CDR2: WNHNN and SYGVQD (reference sequence). This chain joins TRBV10-1 and TRBJ1-6; D might be TRBD1 (6 bases). The sequencing used peripheral blood, collected on day 0 of AZD1222 vaccination. This receptor was obtained from an adult in good health. DNA of the CDR3: TGCGCCAGCAGCGCAGGACAGCATAATTCACCCCTCCACTTT. Translated, it gives CASSAGQHNSPLHF.